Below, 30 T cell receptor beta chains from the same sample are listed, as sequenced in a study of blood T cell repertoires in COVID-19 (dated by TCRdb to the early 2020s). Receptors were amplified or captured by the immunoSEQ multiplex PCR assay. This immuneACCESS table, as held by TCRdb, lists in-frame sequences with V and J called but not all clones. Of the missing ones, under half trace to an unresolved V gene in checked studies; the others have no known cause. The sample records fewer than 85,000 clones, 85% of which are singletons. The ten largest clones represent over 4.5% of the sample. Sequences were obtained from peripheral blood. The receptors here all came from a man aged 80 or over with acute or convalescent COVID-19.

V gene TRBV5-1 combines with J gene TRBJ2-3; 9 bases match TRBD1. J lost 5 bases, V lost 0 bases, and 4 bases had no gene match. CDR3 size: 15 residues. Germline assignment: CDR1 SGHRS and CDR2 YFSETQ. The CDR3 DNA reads TGCGCCAGCAGCTTGGACAGGGGGCGCGGAGATACGCAGTATTTT. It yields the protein CASSLDRGRGDTQYF.

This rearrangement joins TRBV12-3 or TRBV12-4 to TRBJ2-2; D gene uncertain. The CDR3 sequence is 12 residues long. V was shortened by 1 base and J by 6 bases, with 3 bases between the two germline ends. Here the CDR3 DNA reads TGTGCCAGCAGTTTAGACTCCGGGGAGCTGTTTTTT. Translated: CASSLDSGELFF.

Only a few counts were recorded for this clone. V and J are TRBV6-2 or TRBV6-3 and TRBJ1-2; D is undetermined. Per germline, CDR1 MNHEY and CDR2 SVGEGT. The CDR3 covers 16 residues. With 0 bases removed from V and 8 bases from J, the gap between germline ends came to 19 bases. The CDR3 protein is CASSYSALDPPGGYTF. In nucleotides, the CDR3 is TGTGCCAGCAGTTACTCGGCTCTAGACCCCCCCGGGGGCTACACCTTC.

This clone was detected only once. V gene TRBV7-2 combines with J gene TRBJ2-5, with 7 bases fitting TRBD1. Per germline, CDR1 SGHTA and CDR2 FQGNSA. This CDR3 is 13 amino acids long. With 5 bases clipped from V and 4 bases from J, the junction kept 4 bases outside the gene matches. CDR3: CASSRNRGETQYF. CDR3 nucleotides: TGTGCCAGCAGCCGTAACAGGGGAGAGACCCAGTACTTC.

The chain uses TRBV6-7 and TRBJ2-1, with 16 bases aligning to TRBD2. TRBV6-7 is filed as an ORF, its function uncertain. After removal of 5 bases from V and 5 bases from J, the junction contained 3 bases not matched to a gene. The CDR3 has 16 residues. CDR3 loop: CASSTGTSGRDNEQFF. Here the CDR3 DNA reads TGTGCCAGCAGTACGGGGACTAGCGGGAGGGACAATGAGCAGTTCTTC.

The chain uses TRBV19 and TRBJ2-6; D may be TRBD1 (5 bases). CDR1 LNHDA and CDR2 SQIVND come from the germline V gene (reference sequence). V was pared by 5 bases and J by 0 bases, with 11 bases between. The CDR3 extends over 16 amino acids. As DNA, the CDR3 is TGTGCCAGTAGTCCCCAGGGTCTCTCTGGGGCCAACGTCCTGACTTTC. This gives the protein CASSPQGLSGANVLTF. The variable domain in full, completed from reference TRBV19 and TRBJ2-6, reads DGGITQSPKYLFRKEGQNVTLSCEQNLNHDAMYWYRQDPGQGLRLIYYSQIVNDFQKGDIAEGYSVSREKKESFPLTVTSAQKNPTAFYLCASSPQGLSGANVLTFGAGSRLTVL.

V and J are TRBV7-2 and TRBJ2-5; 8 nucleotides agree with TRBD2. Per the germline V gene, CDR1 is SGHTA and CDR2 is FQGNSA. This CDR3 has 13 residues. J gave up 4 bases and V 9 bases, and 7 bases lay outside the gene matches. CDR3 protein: CASSLRGAETQYF. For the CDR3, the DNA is TGTGCCAGTTCCTTGCGGGGGGCAGAGACCCAGTACTTC.

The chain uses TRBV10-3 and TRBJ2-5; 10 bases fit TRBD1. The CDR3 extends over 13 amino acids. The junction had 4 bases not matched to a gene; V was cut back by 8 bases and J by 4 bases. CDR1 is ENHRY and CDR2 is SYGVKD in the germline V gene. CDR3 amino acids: CAIADRGLETQYF. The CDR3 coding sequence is TGTGCCATCGCCGACAGGGGGCTAGAGACCCAGTACTTC.

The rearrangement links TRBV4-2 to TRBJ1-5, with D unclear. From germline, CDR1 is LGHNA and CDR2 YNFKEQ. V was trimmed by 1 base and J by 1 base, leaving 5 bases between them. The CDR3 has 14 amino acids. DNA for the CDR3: TGTGCCAGCAGCCAAGTCGAGAGCAATCAGCCCCAGCATTTT. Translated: CASSQVESNQPQHF.

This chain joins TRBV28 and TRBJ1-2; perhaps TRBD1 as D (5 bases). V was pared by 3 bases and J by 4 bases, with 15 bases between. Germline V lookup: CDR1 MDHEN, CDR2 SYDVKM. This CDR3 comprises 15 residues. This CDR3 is CASSFQGGLIYGYTF. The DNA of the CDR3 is TGTGCCAGCAGTTTTCAGGGTGGTCTCATCTATGGCTACACCTTC.

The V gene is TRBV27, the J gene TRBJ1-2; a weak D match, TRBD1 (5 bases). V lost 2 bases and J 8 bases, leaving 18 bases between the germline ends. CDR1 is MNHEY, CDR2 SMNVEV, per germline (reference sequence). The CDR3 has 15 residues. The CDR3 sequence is CASSLGALGIGGYTF. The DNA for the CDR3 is TGTGCCAGCAGTTTAGGGGCCCTGGGCATTGGGGGCTACACCTTC.

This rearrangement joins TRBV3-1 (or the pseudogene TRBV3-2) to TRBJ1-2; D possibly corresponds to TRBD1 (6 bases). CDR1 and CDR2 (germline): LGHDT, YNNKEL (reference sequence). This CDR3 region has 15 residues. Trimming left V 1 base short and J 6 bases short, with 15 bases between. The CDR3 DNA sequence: TGTGCCAGCAGCCAAGGTCCCCCAGGGGACCATGGCTACACCTTC. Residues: CASSQGPPGDHGYTF.

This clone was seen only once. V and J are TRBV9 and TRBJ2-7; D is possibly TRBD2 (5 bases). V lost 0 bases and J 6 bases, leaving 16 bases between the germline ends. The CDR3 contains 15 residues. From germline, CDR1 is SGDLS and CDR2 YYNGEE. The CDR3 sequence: CASSVGVATSGEQYF. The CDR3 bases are TGTGCCAGCAGCGTAGGGGTAGCGACGAGCGGCGAGCAGTACTTC.

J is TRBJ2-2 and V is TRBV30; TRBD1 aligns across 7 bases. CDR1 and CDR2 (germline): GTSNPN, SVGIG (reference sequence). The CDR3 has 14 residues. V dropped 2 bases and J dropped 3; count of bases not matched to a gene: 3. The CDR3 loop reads CAWSRGPDTGELFF. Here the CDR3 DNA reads TGTGCCTGGAGTAGGGGGCCCGACACCGGGGAGCTGTTTTTT.

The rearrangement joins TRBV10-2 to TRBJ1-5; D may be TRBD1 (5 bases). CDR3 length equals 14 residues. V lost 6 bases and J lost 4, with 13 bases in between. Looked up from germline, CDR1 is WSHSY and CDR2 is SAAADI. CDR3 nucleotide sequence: TGCGCCAGCAGCGAGGGACTAACTAATCAGCCCCAGCATTTT. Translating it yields CASSEGLTNQPQHF.

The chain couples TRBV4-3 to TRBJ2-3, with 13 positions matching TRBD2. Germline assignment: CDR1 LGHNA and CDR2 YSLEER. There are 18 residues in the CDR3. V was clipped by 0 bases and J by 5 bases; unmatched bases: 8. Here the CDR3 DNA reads TGCGCCAGCAGCCAAGATCCCCCGGGACTAGCGGGACGAGATACGCAGTATTTT. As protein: CASSQDPPGLAGRDTQYF.

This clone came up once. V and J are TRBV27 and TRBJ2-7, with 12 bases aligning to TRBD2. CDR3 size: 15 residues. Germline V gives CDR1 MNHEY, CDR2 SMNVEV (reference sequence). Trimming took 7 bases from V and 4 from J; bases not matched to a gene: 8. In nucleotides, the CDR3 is TGTGCCAGCACCCCTAGCGGGAGGGCCGGGTACGAGCAGTACTTC. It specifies CASTPSGRAGYEQYF.

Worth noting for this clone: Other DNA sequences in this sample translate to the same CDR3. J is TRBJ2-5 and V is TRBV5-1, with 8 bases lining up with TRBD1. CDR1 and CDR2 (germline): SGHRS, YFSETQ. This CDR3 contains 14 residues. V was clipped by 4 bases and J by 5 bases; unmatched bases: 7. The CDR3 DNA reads TGCGCCAGCAGCCTCGGACAGGGTGGTGAGACCCAGTACTTC. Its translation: CASSLGQGGETQYF.

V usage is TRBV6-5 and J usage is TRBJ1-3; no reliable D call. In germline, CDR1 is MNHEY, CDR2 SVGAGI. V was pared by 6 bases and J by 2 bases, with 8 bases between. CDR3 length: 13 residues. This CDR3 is CASSQEPGNTIYF. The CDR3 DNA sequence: TGTGCCAGCAGCCAGGAACCTGGAAACACCATATATTTT.

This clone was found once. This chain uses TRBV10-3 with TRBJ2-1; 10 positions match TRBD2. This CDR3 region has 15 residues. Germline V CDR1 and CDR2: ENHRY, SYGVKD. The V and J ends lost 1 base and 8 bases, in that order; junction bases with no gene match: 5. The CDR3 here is CAISEYSGGEYEQFF. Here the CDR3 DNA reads TGTGCCATCAGTGAGTACAGCGGGGGGGAGTATGAGCAGTTCTTC.

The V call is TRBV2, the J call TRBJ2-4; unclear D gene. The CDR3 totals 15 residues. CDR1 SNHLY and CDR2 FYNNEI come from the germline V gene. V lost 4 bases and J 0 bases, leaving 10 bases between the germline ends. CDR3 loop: CASSATDLAKNIQYF. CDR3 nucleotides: TGTGCCAGCAGTGCCACAGATCTAGCCAAAAACATTCAGTACTTC.

The CDR3 region has the DNA TGCGCCAGCAGCGGGGACAGGGGGCTTGTGAACACTGAAGCTTTCTTT. It yields the protein CASSGDRGLVNTEAFF. The genes are TRBV5-1 and TRBJ1-1, with 12 bases fitting TRBD1. Germline assignment: CDR1 SGHRS and CDR2 YFSETQ. This CDR3 contains 16 residues. The junction had 4 bases not matched to a gene; V was cut back by 4 bases and J by 0 bases.

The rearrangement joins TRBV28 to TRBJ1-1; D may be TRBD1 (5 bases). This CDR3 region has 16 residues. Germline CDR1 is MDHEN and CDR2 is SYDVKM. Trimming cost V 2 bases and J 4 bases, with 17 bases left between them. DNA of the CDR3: TGTGCCAGCAGTTTAGGGCAGGGATTGGTTGGCACTGAAGCTTTCTTT. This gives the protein CASSLGQGLVGTEAFF.

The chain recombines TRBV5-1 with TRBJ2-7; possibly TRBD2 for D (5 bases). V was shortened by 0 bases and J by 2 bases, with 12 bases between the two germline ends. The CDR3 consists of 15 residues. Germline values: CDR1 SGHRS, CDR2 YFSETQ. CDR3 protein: CASSLELDNPYEQYF. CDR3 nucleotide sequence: TGCGCCAGCAGCTTGGAACTAGACAACCCCTACGAGCAGTACTTC.

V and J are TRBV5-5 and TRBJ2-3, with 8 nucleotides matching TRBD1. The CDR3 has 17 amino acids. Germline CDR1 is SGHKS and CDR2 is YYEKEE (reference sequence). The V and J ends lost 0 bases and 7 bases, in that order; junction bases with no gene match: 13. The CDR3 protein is CASSLAGGARIRNTQYF. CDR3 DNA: TGTGCCAGCAGCTTGGCAGGGGGCGCTAGGATTAGAAATACGCAGTATTTT. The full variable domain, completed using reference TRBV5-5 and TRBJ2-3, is DAGVTQSPTHLIKTRGQQVTLRCSPISGHKSVSWYQQVLGQGPQFIFQYYEKEERGRGNFPDRFSARQFPNYSSELNVNALLLGDSALYLCASSLAGGARIRNTQYFGPGTRLTVL.

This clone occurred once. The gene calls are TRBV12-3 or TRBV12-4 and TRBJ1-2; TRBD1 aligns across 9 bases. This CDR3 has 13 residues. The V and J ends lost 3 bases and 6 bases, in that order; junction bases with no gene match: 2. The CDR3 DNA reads TGTGCCAGCAGTTTGGGACAGGGTCATGGCTACACCTTC. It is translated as CASSLGQGHGYTF.

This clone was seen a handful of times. The CDR3, as DNA: TGTGCCAGCAGCCCGGCTAGCGGCTCCCTTAGGGAGCAGTTCTTC. Translated, it gives CASSPASGSLREQFF. The chain carries TRBV7-9 and TRBJ2-1; TRBD2 agrees at 7 bases. Trimming cost V 5 bases and J 10 bases; bases outside gene matches: 14. Germline CDR1 and CDR2: SEHNR and FQNEAQ (reference sequence). The CDR3 has 15 residues.

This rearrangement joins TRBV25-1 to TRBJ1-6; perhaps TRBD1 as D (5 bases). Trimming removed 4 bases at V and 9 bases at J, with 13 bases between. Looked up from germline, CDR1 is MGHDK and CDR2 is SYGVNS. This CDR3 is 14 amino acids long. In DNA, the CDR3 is TGTGCCAGCAGTGCTCGCCAGGGCTCTTCACCCCTCCACTTT. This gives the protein CASSARQGSSPLHF.

CDR3 bases: TGTGCCAGCAGCCAACTAGCGGAAGAGACCCAGTACTTC. Amino acids: CASSQLAEETQYF. The rearrangement links TRBV12-3 or TRBV12-4 to TRBJ2-5; 8 bases align to TRBD2. V dropped 6 bases and J dropped 3; count of bases not matched to a gene: 3. The CDR3 length is 13 residues.

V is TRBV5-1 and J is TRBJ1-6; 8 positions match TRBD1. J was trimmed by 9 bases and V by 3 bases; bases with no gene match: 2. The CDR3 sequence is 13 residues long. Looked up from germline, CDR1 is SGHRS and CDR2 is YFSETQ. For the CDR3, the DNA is TGCGCCAGCAGCTCGGACAGGGTTTCACCCCTCCACTTT. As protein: CASSSDRVSPLHF.